The T cell receptor beta chain described here comes from a study of metastatic and nonmetastatic thyroid tumors. Study-wide context: Repertoire comparison spanned blood and tumor or nodule tissue of malignant and benign thyroid patients.

Original processing notes: Clinicopathological groups differed in CDR3, with these differences serving to build a distant-metastasis classifier for papillary thyroid cancer. MiXCR re-clonotyped the PCR reads for TCRdb. The V and J calls come from TCRdb's annotation, not from the publication. The data show tens of thousands of clones, roughly 12% seen once. Thyroid surgery was performed in patients who had received no treatment beforehand. Broader study findings: Benign nodules were reported to have significantly lower TCR beta diversity than malignant thyroid tumors, in blood and tumor.

This clone was counted at least ten times. Its cognate antigen is unknown. CDR3 length equals 13 residues. Germline V gene data show CDR1 as LNHDA and CDR2 as SQIVND (reference sequence). The ends were cut back, 5 bases at V and 6 bases at J, with 8 bases in the middle. Sequencing input: blood. The sequence was obtained from a female donor with papillary thyroid cancer or a benign thyroid nodule (not recorded which). Some clones in this sample may be carry-over from other donors' samples. The chain couples TRBV19 to TRBJ1-6; a possible D gene is TRBD1 (5 bases). CDR3 in amino acids: CASSLGTNSPLHF. In DNA form, the CDR3 reads TGTGCCAGTAGTTTGGGGACTAATTCACCCCTCCACTTT.